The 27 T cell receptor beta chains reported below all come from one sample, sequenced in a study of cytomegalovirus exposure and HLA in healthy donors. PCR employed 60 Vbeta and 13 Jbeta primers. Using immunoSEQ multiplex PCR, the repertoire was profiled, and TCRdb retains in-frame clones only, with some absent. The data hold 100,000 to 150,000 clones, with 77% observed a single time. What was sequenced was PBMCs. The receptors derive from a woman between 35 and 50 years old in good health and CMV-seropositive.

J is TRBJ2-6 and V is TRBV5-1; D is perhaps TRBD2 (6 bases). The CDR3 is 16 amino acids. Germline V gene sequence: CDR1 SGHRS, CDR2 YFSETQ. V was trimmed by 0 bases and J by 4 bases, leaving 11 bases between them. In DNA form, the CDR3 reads TGCGCCAGCAGCTTGGGGGTCGCGGGGGGGGCCAACGTCCTGACTTTC. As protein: CASSLGVAGGANVLTF.

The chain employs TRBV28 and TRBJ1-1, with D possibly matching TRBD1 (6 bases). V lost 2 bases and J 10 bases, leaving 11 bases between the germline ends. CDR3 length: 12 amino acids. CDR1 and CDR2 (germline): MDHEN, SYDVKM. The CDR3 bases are TGTGCCAGCAGTTTAAAGGGGGTAAGAGCTTTCTTT. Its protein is CASSLKGVRAFF.

CDR3 DNA sequence: TGCAGCGTTGAAACGGGGGAGAGGGGAGCTTTCTTT. As protein: CSVETGERGAFF. The chain has TRBV29-1 and TRBJ1-1, with D possibly TRBD1 on 5 matching bases. Between the trimmed V and J ends, which lost 2 bases and 10 bases, there was a span of 14 bases. This CDR3 is built from 12 residues. Germline CDR1 reads SQVTM; CDR2 reads ANQGSEA.

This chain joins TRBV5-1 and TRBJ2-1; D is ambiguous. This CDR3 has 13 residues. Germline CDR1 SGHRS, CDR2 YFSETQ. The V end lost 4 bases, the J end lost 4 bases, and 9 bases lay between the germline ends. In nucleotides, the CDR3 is TGCGCCAGCAGCCTACTCGGTTACAATGAGCAGTTCTTC. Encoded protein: CASSLLGYNEQFF.

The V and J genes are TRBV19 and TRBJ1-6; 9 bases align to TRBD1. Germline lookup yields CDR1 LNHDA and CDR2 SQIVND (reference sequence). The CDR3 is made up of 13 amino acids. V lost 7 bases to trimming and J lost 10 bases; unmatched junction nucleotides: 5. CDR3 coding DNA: TGTGCCAGTACCCTGGGACAGGGATCACCCCTCCACTTT. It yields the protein CASTLGQGSPLHF.

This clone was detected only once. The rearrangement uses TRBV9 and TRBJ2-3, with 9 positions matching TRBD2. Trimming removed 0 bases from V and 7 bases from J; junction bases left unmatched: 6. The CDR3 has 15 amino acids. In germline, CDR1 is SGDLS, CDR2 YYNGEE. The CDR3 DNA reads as TGTGCCAGCAGCGTAGGTAGCGGGAGTAGTTATACGCAGTATTTT. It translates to CASSVGSGSSYTQYF.

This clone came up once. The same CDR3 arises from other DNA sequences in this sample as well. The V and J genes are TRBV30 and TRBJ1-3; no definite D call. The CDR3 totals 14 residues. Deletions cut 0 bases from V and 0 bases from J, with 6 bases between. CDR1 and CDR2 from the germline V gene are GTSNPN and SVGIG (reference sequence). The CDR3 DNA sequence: TGTGCCTGGAGTGTGGCACACTCTGGAAACACCATATATTTT. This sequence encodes CAWSVAHSGNTIYF. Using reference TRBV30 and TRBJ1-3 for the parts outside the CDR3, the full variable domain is SQTIHQWPATLVQPVGSPLSLECTVEGTSNPNLYWYRQAAGRGLQLLFYSVGIGQISSEVPQNLSASRPQDRQFILSSKKLLLSDSGFYLCAWSVAHSGNTIYFGEGSWLTVV.

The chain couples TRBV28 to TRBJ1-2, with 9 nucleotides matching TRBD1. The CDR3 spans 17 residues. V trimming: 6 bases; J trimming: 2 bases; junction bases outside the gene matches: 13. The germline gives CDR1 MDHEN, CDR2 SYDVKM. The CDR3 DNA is TGTGCCAGCAGCTCCCCTTCGGACAGGGGCTTAAACTATGGCTACACCTTC. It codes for CASSSPSDRGLNYGYTF.

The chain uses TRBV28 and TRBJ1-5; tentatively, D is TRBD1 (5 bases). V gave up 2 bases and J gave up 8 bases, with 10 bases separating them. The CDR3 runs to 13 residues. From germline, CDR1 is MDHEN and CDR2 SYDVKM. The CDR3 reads CASSLAGLKPQHF. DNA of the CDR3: TGTGCCAGCAGTTTAGCAGGGTTGAAGCCCCAGCATTTT. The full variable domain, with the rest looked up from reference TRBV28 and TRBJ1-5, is DVKVTQSSRYLVKRTGEKVFLECVQDMDHENMFWYRQDPGLGLRLIYFSYDVKMKEKGDIPEGYSVSREKKERFSLILESASTNQTSMYLCASSLAGLKPQHFGDGTRLSIL.

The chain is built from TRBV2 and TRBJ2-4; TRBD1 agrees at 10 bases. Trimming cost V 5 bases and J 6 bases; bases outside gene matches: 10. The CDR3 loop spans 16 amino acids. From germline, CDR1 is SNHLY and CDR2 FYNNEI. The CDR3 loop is CASSIGQGGPGNIQYF. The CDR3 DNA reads TGTGCCAGCAGTATCGGACAGGGGGGCCCGGGAAACATTCAGTACTTC.

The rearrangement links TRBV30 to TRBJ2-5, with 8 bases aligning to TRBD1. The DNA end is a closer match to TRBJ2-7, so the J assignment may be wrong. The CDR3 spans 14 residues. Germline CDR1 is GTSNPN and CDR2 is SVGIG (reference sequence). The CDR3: CAWSVGQGASEQYF. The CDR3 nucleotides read TGTGCCTGGAGTGTCGGGCAGGGGGCTTCCGAGCAGTACTTC.

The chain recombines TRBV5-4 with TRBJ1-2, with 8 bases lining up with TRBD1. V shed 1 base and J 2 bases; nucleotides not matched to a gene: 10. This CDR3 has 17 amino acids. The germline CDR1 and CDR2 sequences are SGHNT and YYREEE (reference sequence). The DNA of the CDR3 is TGTGCCAGCAGCTTGAGCCAAGTTGGGACAGGCAACTATGGCTACACCTTC. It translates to CASSLSQVGTGNYGYTF.

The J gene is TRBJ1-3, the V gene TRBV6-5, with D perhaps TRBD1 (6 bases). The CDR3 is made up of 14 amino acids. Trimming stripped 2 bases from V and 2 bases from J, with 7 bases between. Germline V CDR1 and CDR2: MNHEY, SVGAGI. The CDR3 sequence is CASSYAGAGNTIYF. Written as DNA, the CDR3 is TGTGCCAGCAGTTACGCAGGGGCTGGAAACACCATATATTTT.

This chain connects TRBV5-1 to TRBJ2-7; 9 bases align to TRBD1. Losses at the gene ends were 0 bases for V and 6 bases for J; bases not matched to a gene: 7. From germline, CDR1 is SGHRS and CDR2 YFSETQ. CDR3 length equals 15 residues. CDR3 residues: CASSLVGTGFSEQYF. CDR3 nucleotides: TGCGCCAGCAGCTTGGTAGGGACAGGGTTCTCCGAGCAGTACTTC.

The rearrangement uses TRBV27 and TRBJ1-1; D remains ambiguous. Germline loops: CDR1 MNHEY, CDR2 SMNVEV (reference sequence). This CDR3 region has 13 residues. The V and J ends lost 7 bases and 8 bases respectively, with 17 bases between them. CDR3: CASKSGGPQEAFF. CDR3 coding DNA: TGTGCCAGCAAGTCTGGTGGTCCACAGGAAGCTTTCTTT.

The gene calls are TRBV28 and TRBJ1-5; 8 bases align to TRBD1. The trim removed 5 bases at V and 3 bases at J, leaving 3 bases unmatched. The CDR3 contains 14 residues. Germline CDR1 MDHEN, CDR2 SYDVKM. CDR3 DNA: TGTGCCAGCAGTCTGACAGGGGCCAATCAGCCCCAGCATTTT. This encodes CASSLTGANQPQHF.

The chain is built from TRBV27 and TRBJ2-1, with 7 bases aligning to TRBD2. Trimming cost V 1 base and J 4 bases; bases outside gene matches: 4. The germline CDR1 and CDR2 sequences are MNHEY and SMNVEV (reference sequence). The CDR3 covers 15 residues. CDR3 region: CASSLWVAGYNEQFF. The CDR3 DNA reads TGTGCCAGCAGTTTATGGGTAGCGGGTTACAATGAGCAGTTCTTC.

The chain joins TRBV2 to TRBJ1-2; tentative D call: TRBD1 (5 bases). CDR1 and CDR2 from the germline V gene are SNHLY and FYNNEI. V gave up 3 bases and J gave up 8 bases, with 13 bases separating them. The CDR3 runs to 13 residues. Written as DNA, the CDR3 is TGTGCCAGCAGTGAGCCGGGGGGATTGGGCTACACCTTC. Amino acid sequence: CASSEPGGLGYTF.

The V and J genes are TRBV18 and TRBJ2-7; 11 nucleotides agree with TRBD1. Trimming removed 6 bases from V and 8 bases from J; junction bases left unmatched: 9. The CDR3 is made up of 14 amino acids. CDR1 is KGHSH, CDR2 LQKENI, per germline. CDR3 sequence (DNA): TGTGCCAGCTCCCCGGGACAGGGGGTTGATCAGCAGTACTTC. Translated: CASSPGQGVDQQYF.

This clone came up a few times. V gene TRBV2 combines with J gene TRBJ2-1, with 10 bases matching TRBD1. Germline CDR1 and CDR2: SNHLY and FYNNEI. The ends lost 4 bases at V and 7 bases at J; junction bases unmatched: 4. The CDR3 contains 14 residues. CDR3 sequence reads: CASSADRGRNEQFF. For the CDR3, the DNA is TGTGCCAGCAGTGCCGACAGGGGGCGGAATGAGCAGTTCTTC.

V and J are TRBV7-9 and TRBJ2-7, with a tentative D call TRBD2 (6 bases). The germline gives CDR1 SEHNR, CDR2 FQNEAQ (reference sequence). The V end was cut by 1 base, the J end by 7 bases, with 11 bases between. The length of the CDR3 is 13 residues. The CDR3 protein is CASSLEGGREQYF. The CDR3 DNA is TGTGCCAGCAGCTTAGAAGGAGGGAGGGAGCAGTACTTC.

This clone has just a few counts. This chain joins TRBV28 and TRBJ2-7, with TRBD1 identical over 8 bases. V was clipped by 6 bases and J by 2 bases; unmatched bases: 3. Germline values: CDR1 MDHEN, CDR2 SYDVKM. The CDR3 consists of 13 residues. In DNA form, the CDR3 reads TGTGCCAGCAGGCGGGGACAGGCCTACGAGCAGTACTTC. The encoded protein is CASRRGQAYEQYF.

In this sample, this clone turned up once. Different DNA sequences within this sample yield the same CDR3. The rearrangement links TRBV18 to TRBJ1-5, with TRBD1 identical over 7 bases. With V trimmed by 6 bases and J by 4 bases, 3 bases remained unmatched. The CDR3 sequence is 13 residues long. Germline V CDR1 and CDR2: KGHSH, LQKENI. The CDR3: CASSPDRNQPQHF. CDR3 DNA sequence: TGTGCCAGCTCTCCGGACAGGAATCAGCCCCAGCATTTT.

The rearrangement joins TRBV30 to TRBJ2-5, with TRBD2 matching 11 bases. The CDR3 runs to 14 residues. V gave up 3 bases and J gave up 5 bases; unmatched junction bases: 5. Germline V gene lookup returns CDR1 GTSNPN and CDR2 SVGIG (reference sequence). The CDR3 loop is CAWRTSGSGETQYF. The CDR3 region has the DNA TGTGCCTGGAGAACTAGCGGGAGTGGGGAGACCCAGTACTTC.

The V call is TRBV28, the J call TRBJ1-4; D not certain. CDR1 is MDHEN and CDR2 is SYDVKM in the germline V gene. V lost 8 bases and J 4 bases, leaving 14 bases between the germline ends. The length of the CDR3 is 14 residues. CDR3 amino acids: CASAREGFNEKLFF. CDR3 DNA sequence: TGTGCCAGCGCACGGGAAGGGTTTAATGAAAAACTGTTTTTT.

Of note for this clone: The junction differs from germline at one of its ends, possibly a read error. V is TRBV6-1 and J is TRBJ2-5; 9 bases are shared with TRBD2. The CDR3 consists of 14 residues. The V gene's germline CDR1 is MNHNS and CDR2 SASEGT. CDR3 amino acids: CVSIAGGPGETQYF. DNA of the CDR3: TGTGTCAGCATCGCGGGAGGGCCCGGAGAGACCCAGTACTTC.

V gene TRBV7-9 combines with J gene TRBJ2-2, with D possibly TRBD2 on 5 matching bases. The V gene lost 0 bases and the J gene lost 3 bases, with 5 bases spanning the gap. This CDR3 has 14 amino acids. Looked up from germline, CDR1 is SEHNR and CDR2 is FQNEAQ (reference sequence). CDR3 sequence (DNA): TGTGCCAGCAGCTTAGCGGGAGACACCGGGGAGCTGTTTTTT. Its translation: CASSLAGDTGELFF.